This TCR beta chain came from a study of blood T cell repertoires in COVID-19 (TCRdb year 2020). For context, the study as a whole: Collaborator samples came from the United States, Italy and Spain and covered acute and convalescent phases of COVID-19. The material from the prospective study consisted of cDNA or gDNA derived from T cells, B-cell-depleted T cells, or PBMCs. Subjects who had been exposed to COVID-19, were actively infected with it, or had recovered from it provided the deeply sampled blood TCRbeta repertoires that made up the dataset. The repertoires were released in a freely available public database meant as a resource for research on the immune response to SARS-CoV-2. Samples came from the ongoing ImmuneRACE study (first 160 participants) plus 1,254 subjects from 6 global collaborators. The sample metadata nearly always contained a de-identified subject ID, COVID-19 status, age in years and sex. Where HLA class I and class II types were available, the types were taken from metadata supplied by the sample provider, not from assay-based typing. What the authors observed across the whole study: The quantity of clinical and demographic metadata differed by source and by participant and was supplied without curation.

TCRbeta CDR3 regions were amplified from genomic DNA by means of the immunoSEQ Assay, a bias-controlled multiplex PCR. On the study's bioinformatics: The number of nucleated cells in each sample was estimated from the amplification of reference gene primers within the assay. To quantify the absolute abundance of each unique TCRbeta CDR3 rearrangement, sequence reads were collapsed and filtered. Productive Simpson clonality was computed per sample as the square root of Simpson's diversity index over productive rearrangements. What TCRdb holds here is the immuneACCESS table cut down to in-frame rearrangements. Part of the clones is not present; checked against another copy, under half of the missing clones reflect an unresolved V gene, and the others are unexplained. V and J calls and clone size come straight from that table; D and trimming were deduced from the DNA. The sample contains some 170,000 clones, more than 65% of them found a single time. The ten largest account for nearly 15% of the sample.

In the prospective study, participants were about 18 to 90 years old, resided in under 30 geographic areas of the United States, and were enrolled through a virtual design. To assign participants to cohorts, the prospective study relied on clinical history that participants themselves reported in a screening survey and a study questionnaire. Recovered participants in ImmuneRACE Cohort 3 were defined as having two consecutive negative NP/OP PCR tests, clearance from a healthcare professional, or resolution of symptoms. Each participant in the prospective study had whole blood, serum and a nasopharyngeal or oropharyngeal swab collected by mobile phlebotomists. Additional blood draws and questionnaires over an approximately two-month period could optionally be provided by prospective study participants. Prospective study blood samples were shipped either frozen or at room temperature before DNA extraction.

Notes on this clone: This receptor's antigen is unknown. No base qualities exist here, and no much larger clone lies one base off it.

From a lookup of the germline V gene (reference sequence), CDR1 and CDR2 are SGHNT and YYREEE. Trimming accounts for 5 bases at V and 4 bases at J, while the number of junction bases matched to no gene is 6. The cysteine opens and the phenylalanine closes a CDR3 of 15 amino acids. Left in the record is the CDR3 DNA by itself, 45 bases read in frame from the first base. The sequence joins TRBV5-4 to TRBJ2-3, with 11 bases in between that match TRBD1. This sequence originates from a man over 45 who had recovered from COVID-19. Sequencing was performed on PBMCs or T cells enriched from blood (not recorded which). CDR3 loop: CASRIPGQGADTQYF. At the DNA level, the sequence is TGTGCCAGCAGGATACCGGGACAGGGGGCAGATACGCAGTATTTT.